This T cell receptor (beta chain) was sequenced in a study of control samples from healthy donors and cancer patients (dated by TCRdb to 2018 to 2021). Note on this clone: Its antigen is unknown. Per-nucleotide qualities are absent, and no much larger clonotype sits a single base away.

Library preparation used the immunoSEQ multiplex PCR assay. TCRdb holds this immuneACCESS table with in-frame rearrangements only. Some clones are missing; in checked studies, unresolved V genes explain under half, and the rest has no known cause. For this sample the table gives 98,000 or so clones, of which 82% were detected only once. Together, the top ten hold roughly 2% of the sample. The sequenced sample was blood. The receptor's source is a man aged 60-69 years in good health.

Here is the DNA: TGTGCCAGCAGCCAAGGACAGGGAACCAACACCGGGGAGCTGTTTTTT. Translated, it reads CASSQGQGTNTGELFF. The chain is encoded by TRBV4-2 joined to TRBJ2-2, with 7 bases matching TRBD1. The cysteine opens and the phenylalanine closes a CDR3 of 16 amino acids. CDR3 DNA only is kept here, 48 bases in frame from base 1. Trimming leaves V shorter by 1 base and J shorter by 2 bases, with the junction holding 4 bases beyond the gene matches. Reading the germline V gene gives CDR1 LGHNA and CDR2 YNFKEQ.